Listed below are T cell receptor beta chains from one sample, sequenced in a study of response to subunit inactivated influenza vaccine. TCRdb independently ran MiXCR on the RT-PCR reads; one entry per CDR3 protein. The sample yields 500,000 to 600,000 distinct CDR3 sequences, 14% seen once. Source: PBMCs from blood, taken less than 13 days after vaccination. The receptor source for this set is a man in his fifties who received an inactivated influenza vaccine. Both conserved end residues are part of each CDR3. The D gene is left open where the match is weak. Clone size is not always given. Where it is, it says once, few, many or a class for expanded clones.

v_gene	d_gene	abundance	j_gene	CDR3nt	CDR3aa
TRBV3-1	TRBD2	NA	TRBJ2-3	TGTGCCAGCAGCCCTCTATCGATTTCCGGGACTAGCGCGCTCGGGGATACGCAGTATTTT	CASSPLSISGTSALGDTQYF
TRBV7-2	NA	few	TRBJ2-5	TGTGCCAGCAGCTTAGGGGGAGTGACGCAATGGGAGACCCAGTACTTC	CASSLGGVTQWETQYF
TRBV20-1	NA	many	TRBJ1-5	TGCAGTGCTAGAGCAGGGCTCGATCAGCCCCAGCATTTT	CSARAGLDQPQHF
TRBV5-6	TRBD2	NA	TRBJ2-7	TGTGCCAGCAGCCCGGGGGGACTAGCGGGAGCGTACGAGCAGTACTTC	CASSPGGLAGAYEQYF
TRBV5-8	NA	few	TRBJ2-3	TGTGCCAGCAGCTTGGTAGGAGATGGTAGCACAGATACGCAGTATTTT	CASSLVGDGSTDTQYF
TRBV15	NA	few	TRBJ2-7	TGTGCCACCAGCAGACCCAACTCCTACGAGCAGTACTTC	CATSRPNSYEQYF
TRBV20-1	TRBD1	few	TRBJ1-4	TGCAGTGCCCATAGCCTCGGGACAGGGACTTTT	CSAHSLGTGTF
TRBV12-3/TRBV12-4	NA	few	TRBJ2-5	TGTGCCAGCAGTACCCAGCGGACCCAGTACTTC	CASSTQRTQYF
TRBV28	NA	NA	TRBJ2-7	TGTGCCAGCAGTTCGATAACGGGGAGGACGGTCAACGAGCAGTACTTC	CASSSITGRTVNEQYF
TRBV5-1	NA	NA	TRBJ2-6	TGCGCCAGCAGCTTGGACAGGGTAGGCGCTGGGGCCAACGTCCTGACTTTC	CASSLDRVGAGANVLTF
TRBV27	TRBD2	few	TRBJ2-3	TGTGCCAGCAGTCCCGGACCGGGACTAGCGGGAGGGCCCACAGATACGCAGTATTTT	CASSPGPGLAGGPTDTQYF
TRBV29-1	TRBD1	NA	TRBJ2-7	TGCAGCGTTGATGTGAAGGGGGCGAGCGAGCAGTACTTC	CSVDVKGASEQYF
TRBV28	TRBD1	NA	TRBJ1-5	TGTGCCAGCAGAACGGACAGGGTGGTTCAGCCCCAGCATTTT	CASRTDRVVQPQHF
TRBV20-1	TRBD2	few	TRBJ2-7	TGCAGTGCTAGAGATTCACGGGAGGGATACGAGCAGTACTTC	CSARDSREGYEQYF
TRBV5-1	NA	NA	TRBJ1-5	TGCGCCAGCAGCTTGGAGGTGGGAAGCCACAATCAGCCCCAGCATTTT	CASSLEVGSHNQPQHF
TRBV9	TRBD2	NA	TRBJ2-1	TGTGCCAGCAGCGTAAGGCCCGGGGACAGGGGTTGGGGACTAGCGGGAAGTTACAATGAGCAGTTCTTC	CASSVRPGDRGWGLAGSYNEQFF
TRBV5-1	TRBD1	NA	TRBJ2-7	TGCGCCAGCAGCTTTATGACAGGGGGCCTCTACGAGCAGTACTTC	CASSFMTGGLYEQYF
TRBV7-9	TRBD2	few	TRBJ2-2	TGTGCCAGCAGCCCCCCGGGGGGGCAGTTCACCGGGGAGCTGTTTTTT	CASSPPGGQFTGELFF
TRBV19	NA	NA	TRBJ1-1	TGTGCCAGTAGTACCAGGGGACCCTACACTGAAGCTTTCTTT	CASSTRGPYTEAFF
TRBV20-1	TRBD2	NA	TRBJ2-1	TGCAGTGCTAGAGATTTCGCTAGCGGCGCTGATGAGCAGTTCTTC	CSARDFASGADEQFF
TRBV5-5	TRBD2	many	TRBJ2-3	TGTGCCAGCACCCCGGGGGGGGTCGGCGCAGATACGCAGTATTTT	CASTPGGVGADTQYF
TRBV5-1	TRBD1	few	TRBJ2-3	TGCGCCAGCAGCCCCTGGTGGGACAGGCCCCCTCCCAGACACACAGATACGCAGTATTTT	CASSPWWDRPPPRHTDTQYF
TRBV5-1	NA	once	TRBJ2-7	TGCGCCAGCAGCTTGCAGATTTCCTACGAGCAGAACTTC	CASSLQISYEQNF
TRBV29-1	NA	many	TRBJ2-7	TGCAGCGTTGACGGAGGGAGGGGGCCCTACGAGCAGTACTTC	CSVDGGRGPYEQYF
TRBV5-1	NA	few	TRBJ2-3	TGCGCCAGCAGCCCGGACCATTTCACAGATACGCAGTATTTT	CASSPDHFTDTQYF
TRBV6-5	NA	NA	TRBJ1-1	TGTGCCAGCAGTTACGCCGAACAGGGGAACACTGAAGCTTTCTTT	CASSYAEQGNTEAFF
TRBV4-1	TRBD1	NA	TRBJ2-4	TGCGCCAGCAGCCTAAGGTCAGGGACAGGGAGTCTGAGCATTCAGTACTTC	CASSLRSGTGSLSIQYF
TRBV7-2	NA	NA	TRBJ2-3	TGTGCCAGCAGCTTTTCTTTCGGCACAGATACGCAGTATTTT	CASSFSFGTDTQYF
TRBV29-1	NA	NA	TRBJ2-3	TGCAGCGTTAGAACCTTCGCACCCACAGATACGCAGTATTTT	CSVRTFAPTDTQYF
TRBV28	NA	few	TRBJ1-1	TGTGCCAGCAGTTTCGGGGGAGGGTCCACTGAAGCTTTCTTT	CASSFGGGSTEAFF
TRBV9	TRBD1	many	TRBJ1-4	TGTGCCAGCAGCAGACAGGGGTCAACTAATGAAAAACTGTTTTTT	CASSRQGSTNEKLFF
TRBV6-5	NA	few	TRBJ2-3	TGTGCCAGCAGTTACTCAGCCCAGTCAGGAACTAGCACAGATACGCAGTATTTT	CASSYSAQSGTSTDTQYF
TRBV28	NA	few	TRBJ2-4	TGTGCCAGCAGCCGGCGGGGCGGGCAAAACATTCAGTACTTC	CASSRRGGQNIQYF
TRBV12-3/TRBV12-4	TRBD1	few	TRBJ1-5	TGTGCCAGCAGCGAGACAGGGTTTAAGAATCAGCCCCAGCATTTT	CASSETGFKNQPQHF
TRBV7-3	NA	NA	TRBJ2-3	TGTGCCAGCAGCCTCGGTGCTTGGGACACAGATACGCAGTATTTT	CASSLGAWDTDTQYF
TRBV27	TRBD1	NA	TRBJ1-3	TGTGCCAGCAGTTCCGATGGACAGGTTGGAAACACCATATATTTT	CASSSDGQVGNTIYF
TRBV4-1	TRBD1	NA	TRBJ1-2	TGCGCCAGCAGCCAAGTCTTGGGGACAGGGGCCTATGGCTACACCTTC	CASSQVLGTGAYGYTF